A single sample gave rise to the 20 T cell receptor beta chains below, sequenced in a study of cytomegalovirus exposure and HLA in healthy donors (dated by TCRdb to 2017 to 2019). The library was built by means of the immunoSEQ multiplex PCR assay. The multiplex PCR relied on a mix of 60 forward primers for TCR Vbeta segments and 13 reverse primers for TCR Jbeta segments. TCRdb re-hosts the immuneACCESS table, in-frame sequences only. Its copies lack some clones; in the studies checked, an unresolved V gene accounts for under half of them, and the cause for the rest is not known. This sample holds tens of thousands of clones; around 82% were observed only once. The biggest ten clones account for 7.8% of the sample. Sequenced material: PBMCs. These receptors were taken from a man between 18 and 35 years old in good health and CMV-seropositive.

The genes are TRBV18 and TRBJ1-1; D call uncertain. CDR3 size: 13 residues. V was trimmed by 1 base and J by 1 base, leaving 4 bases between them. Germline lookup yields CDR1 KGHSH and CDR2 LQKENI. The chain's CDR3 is CASSPQANTEAFF. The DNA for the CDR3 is TGTGCCAGCTCACCACAAGCGAACACTGAAGCTTTCTTT.

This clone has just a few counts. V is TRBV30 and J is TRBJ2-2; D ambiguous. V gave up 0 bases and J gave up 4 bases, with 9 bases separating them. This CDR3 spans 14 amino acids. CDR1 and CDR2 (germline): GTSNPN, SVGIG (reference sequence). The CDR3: CAWSVQSGTGELFF. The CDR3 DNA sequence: TGTGCCTGGAGTGTACAGAGTGGCACCGGGGAGCTGTTTTTT.

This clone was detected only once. CDR3 sequence (DNA): TGTGCCAGCAGTCACAGGGGACAGGACACTGAAGCTTTCTTT. Residues: CASSHRGQDTEAFF. The chain combines TRBV6-1 with TRBJ1-1; 8 nucleotides agree with TRBD1. CDR1 and CDR2 from the germline V gene are MNHNS and SASEGT. The CDR3 extends over 14 amino acids. V lost 5 bases to trimming and J lost 3 bases; unmatched junction nucleotides: 5.

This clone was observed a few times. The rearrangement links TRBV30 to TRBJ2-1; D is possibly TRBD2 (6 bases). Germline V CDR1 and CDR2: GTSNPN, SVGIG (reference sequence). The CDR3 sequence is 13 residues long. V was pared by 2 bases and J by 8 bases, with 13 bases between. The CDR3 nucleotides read TGTGCCTGGAGTACTAGCCACGAGGATGAGCAGTTCTTC. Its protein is CAWSTSHEDEQFF.

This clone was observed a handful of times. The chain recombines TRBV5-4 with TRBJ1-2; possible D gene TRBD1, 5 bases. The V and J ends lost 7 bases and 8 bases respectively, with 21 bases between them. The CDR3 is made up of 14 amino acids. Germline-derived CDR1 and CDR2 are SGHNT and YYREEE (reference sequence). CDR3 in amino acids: CASAPRQPEEGYTF. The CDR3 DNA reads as TGTGCCAGCGCTCCGAGACAGCCCGAGGAGGGCTACACCTTC.

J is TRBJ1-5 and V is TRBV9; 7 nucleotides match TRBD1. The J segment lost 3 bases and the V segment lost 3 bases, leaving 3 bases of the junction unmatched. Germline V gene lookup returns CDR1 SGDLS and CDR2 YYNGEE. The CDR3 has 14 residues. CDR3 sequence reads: CASSATGDNQPQHF. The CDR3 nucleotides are TGTGCCAGCAGCGCCACAGGGGACAATCAGCCCCAGCATTTT.

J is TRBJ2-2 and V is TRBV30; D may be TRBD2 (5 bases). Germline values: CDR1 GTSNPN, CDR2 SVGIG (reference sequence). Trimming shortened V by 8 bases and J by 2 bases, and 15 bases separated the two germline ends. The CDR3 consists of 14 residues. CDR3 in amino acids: CARNRGSNTGELFF. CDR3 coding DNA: TGTGCCCGGAACCGCGGGTCCAACACCGGGGAGCTGTTTTTT. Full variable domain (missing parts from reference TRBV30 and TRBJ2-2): SQTIHQWPATLVQPVGSPLSLECTVEGTSNPNLYWYRQAAGRGLQLLFYSVGIGQISSEVPQNLSASRPQDRQFILSSKKLLLSDSGFYLCARNRGSNTGELFFGEGSRLTVL.

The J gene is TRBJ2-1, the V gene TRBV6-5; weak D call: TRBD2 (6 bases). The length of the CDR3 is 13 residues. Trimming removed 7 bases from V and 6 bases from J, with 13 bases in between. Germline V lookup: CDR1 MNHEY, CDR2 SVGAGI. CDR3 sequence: CASKRVGRNEQFF. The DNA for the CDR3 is TGTGCCAGCAAGCGGGTAGGACGCAATGAGCAGTTCTTC.

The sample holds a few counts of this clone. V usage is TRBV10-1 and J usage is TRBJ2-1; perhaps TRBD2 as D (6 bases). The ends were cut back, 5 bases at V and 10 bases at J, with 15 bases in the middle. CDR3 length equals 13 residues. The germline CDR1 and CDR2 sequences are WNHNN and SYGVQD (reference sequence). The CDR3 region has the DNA TGCGCCAGCAGTTGGGACTCCTACTCGGAGCAGTTCTTC. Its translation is CASSWDSYSEQFF.

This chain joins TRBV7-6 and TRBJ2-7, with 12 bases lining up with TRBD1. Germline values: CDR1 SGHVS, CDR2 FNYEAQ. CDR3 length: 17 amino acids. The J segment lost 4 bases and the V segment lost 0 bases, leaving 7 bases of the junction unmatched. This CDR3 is CASSLALPGQGAYEQYF. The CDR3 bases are TGTGCCAGCAGCTTAGCCTTACCGGGACAGGGGGCGTACGAGCAGTACTTC.

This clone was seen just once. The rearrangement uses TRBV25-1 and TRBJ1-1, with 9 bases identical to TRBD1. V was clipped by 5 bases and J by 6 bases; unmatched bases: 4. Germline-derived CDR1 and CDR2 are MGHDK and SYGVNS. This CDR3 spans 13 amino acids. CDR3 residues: CASSWGQGAEAFF. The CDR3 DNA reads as TGTGCCAGCAGTTGGGGACAGGGCGCTGAAGCTTTCTTT. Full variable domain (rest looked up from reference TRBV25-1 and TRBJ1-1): EADIYQTPRYLVIGTGKKITLECSQTMGHDKMYWYQQDPGMELHLIHYSYGVNSTEKGDLSSESTVSRIRTEHFPLTLESARPSHTSQYLCASSWGQGAEAFFGQGTRLTVV.

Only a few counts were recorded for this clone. The CDR3 nucleotides are TGTGCCAGCAGTGAAGCGGCAGTGGCTCAGCCCCAGCATTTT. It encodes CASSEAAVAQPQHF. This chain links TRBV6-1 with TRBJ1-5; D gene uncertain. CDR1 and CDR2 (germline): MNHNS, SASEGT. V shed 0 bases and J shed 6 bases, with 9 bases lying between them. The length of the CDR3 is 14 residues.

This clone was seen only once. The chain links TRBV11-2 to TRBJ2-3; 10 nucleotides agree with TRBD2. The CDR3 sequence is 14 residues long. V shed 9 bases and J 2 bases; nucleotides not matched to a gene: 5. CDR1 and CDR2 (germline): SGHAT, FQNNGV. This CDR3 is CASTSGASTDTQYF. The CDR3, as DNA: TGTGCCAGTACTAGCGGGGCTTCCACAGATACGCAGTATTTT.

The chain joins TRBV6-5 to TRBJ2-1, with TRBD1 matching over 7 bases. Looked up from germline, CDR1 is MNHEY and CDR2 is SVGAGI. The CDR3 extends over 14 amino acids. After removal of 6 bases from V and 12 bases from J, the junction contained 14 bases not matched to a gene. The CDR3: CASSRSSGGWRQFF. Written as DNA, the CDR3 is TGTGCCAGCAGCCGGTCGTCAGGGGGATGGAGGCAGTTCTTC.

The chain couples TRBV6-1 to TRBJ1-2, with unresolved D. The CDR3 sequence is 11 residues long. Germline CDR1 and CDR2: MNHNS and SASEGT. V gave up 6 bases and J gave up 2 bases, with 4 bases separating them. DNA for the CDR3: TGTGCCAGCAGACACAACTATGGCTACACCTTC. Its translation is CASRHNYGYTF.

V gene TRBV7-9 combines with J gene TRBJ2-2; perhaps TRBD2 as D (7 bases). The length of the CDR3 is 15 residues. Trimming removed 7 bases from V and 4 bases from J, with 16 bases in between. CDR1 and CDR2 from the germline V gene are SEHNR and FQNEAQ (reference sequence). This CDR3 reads CASTERDIGTGELFF. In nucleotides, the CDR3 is TGTGCCAGCACGGAGCGGGACATTGGCACCGGGGAGCTGTTTTTT.

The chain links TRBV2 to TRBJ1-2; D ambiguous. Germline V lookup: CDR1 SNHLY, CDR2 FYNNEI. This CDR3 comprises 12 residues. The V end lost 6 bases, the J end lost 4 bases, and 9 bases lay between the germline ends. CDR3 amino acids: CASRTIIYGYTF. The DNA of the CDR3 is TGTGCCAGCAGAACTATAATCTATGGCTACACCTTC. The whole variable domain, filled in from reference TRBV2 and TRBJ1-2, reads EPEVTQTPSHQVTQMGQEVILRCVPISNHLYFYWYRQILGQKVEFLVSFYNNEISEKSEIFDDQFSVERPDGSNFTLKIRSTKLEDSAMYFCASRTIIYGYTFGSGTRLTVV.

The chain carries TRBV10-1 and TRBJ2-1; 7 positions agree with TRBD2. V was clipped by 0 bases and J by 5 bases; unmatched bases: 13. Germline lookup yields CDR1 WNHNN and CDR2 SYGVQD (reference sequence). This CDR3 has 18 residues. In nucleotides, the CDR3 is TGCGCCAGCAGTGAGTCGACTCGCGGGAGAAGGAAGGACAATGAGCAGTTCTTC. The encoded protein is CASSESTRGRRKDNEQFF.

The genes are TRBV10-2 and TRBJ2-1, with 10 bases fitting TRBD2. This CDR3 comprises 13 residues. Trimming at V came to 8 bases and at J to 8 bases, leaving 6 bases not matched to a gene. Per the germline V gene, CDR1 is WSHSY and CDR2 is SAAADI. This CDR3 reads CASELAGVDEQFF. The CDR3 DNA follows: TGCGCCAGCGAGCTAGCGGGAGTTGATGAGCAGTTCTTC.

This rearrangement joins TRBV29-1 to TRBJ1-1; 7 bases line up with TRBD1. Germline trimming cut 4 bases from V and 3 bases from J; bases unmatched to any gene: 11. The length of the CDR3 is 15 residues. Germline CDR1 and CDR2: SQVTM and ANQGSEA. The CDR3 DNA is TGCAGCGTTGTTGTGACAGGGACTAGGGACACTGAAGCTTTCTTT. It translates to CSVVVTGTRDTEAFF.